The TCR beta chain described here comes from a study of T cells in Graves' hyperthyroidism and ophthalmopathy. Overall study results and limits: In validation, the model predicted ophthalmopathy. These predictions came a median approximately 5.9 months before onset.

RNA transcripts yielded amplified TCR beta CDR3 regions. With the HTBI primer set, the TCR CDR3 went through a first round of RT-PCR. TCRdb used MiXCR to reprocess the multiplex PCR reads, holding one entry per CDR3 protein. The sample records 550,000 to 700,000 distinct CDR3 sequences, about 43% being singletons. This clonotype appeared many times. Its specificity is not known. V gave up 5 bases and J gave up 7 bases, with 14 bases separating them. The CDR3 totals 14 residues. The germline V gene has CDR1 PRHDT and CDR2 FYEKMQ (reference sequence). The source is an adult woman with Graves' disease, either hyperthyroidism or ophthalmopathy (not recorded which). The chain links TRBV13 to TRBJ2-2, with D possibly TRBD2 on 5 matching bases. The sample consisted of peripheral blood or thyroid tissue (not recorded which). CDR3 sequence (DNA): TGTGCCAGCAGCACTAGAGTCTCCGGCGGGGAGCTGTTTTTT. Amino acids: CASSTRVSGGELFF. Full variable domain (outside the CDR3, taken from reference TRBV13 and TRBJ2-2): AAGVIQSPRHLIKEKRETATLKCYPIPRHDTVYWYQQGPGQDPQFLISFYEKMQSDKGSIPDRFSAQQFSDYHSELNMSSLELGDSALYFCASSTRVSGGELFFGEGSRLTVL.